These 20 T cell receptor beta chains were sequenced from one sample in a study of cytomegalovirus exposure and HLA in healthy donors (dated by TCRdb to 2016 to 2017). Library preparation employed the immunoSEQ multiplex PCR assay. For the multiplex PCR, a mixture combining 60 forward primers for TCR Vbeta segments and 13 reverse primers for TCR Jbeta segments was used. Entries here come from immuneACCESS through TCRdb and include only in-frame sequences with V and J called. Some clones fail to appear in such tables; in the studies checked, an unresolved V gene covers under half of the shortfall, and the cause of the remainder is unknown. The sample table holds fewer than 80,000 clones, of which around 74% were seen once. The biggest ten clones account for around 10% of the sample. Sequenced sample: PBMCs. The source is a woman aged 55-69 years in good health and CMV-seropositive.

This chain links TRBV20-1 with TRBJ1-2; no definite D call. CDR3 length equals 11 residues. Germline values: CDR1 DFQATT, CDR2 SNEGSKA (reference sequence). Deletions cut 3 bases from V and 8 bases from J, with 10 bases between. The CDR3 DNA is TGCAGTGCTAGGGTGCCCAGAGGCTACACCTTC. Translating gives CSARVPRGYTF.

The V call is TRBV30, the J call TRBJ1-1; D might be TRBD1 (5 bases). CDR3 length: 16 residues. Germline V gene lookup returns CDR1 GTSNPN and CDR2 SVGIG (reference sequence). Deletions cut 5 bases from V and 1 base from J, with 20 bases between. CDR3 protein: CAWWIGVISRNTEAFF. CDR3 coding DNA: TGTGCCTGGTGGATAGGGGTCATCTCCCGGAACACTGAAGCTTTCTTT.

The J gene is TRBJ2-1, the V gene TRBV2, with TRBD2 identical over 9 bases. CDR1 is SNHLY, CDR2 FYNNEI, per germline. The CDR3 has 15 amino acids. Trimming at V came to 6 bases and at J to 6 bases, leaving 9 bases not matched to a gene. Here the CDR3 reads CASSPDSGGFNEQFF. DNA of the CDR3: TGTGCCAGCAGCCCCGACAGCGGGGGGTTCAATGAGCAGTTCTTC.

The CDR3 loop reads CAWISGQGGLNPNSPLHF. CDR3 sequence (DNA): TGTGCCTGGATTTCGGGACAGGGGGGACTTAATCCAAATTCACCCCTCCACTTT. The J gene is TRBJ1-6, the V gene TRBV30; 11 nucleotides agree with TRBD1. J gave up 7 bases and V 4 bases, and 15 bases lay outside the gene matches. Germline lookup yields CDR1 GTSNPN and CDR2 SVGIG (reference sequence). The CDR3 runs to 18 residues. Combining the CDR3 with reference TRBV30 and TRBJ1-6 gives the whole variable domain SQTIHQWPATLVQPVGSPLSLECTVEGTSNPNLYWYRQAAGRGLQLLFYSVGIGQISSEVPQNLSASRPQDRQFILSSKKLLLSDSGFYLCAWISGQGGLNPNSPLHFGNGTRLTVT.

This clone is a singleton in its sample. This chain uses TRBV7-9 with TRBJ1-6, with 8 bases fitting TRBD1. V trimming: 2 bases; J trimming: 7 bases; junction bases outside the gene matches: 4. This CDR3 is built from 15 residues. Germline CDR1 reads SEHNR; CDR2 reads FQNEAQ (reference sequence). CDR3 residues: CASSLSRQGNSPLHF. CDR3 in DNA: TGTGCCAGCAGCTTATCTCGACAGGGGAATTCACCCCTCCACTTT.

The rearrangement joins TRBV6-5 to TRBJ2-7; 7 bases align to TRBD1. The CDR3 covers 15 residues. In germline, CDR1 is MNHEY, CDR2 SVGAGI. The J segment lost 3 bases and the V segment lost 0 bases, leaving 5 bases of the junction unmatched. CDR3 DNA: TGTGCCAGCAGTTACTCGGCAGGGGGAGTCTACGAGCAGTACTTC. This codes for CASSYSAGGVYEQYF.

The chain links TRBV2 to TRBJ1-2; TRBD1 is a possible D gene (6 bases). Germline lookup yields CDR1 SNHLY and CDR2 FYNNEI. The CDR3 runs to 15 residues. The V end was cut by 6 bases, the J end by 12 bases, with 26 bases between. The CDR3 DNA is TGTGCCAGCAGGAGGGAGGGGACACGGGGCGGATTGGACACCTTC. The encoded protein is CASRREGTRGGLDTF.

This chain joins TRBV11-2 and TRBJ2-7; perhaps TRBD2 as D (5 bases). Germline values: CDR1 SGHAT, CDR2 FQNNGV. V was trimmed by 0 bases and J by 8 bases, leaving 14 bases between them. CDR3 length equals 14 residues. The CDR3 nucleotides read TGTGCCAGCAGCTTAGACTCGGGAACTACGCAGCAGTACTTC. Its protein product is CASSLDSGTTQQYF.

A single count supports this clone. The same CDR3 is also encoded by other DNA sequences in this sample. The CDR3: CASSPDRAGANVLTF. The CDR3 DNA is TGTGCCAGCTCACCAGACAGGGCTGGGGCCAACGTCCTGACTTTC. The chain recombines TRBV18 with TRBJ2-6; 7 bases line up with TRBD1. This CDR3 region has 15 residues. Germline lookup yields CDR1 KGHSH and CDR2 LQKENI. The ends lost 2 bases at V and 2 bases at J; junction bases unmatched: 0. Full variable domain (remainder filled in from reference TRBV18 and TRBJ2-6): NAGVMQNPRHLVRRRGQEARLRCSPMKGHSHVYWYRQLPEEGLKFMVYLQKENIIDESGMPKERFSAEFPKEGPSILRIQQVVRGDSAAYFCASSPDRAGANVLTFGAGSRLTVL.

The gene calls are TRBV14 and TRBJ1-5; a possible D gene is TRBD1 (6 bases). Germline V lookup: CDR1 SGHDN, CDR2 FVKESK. With 4 bases removed from V and 2 bases from J, the gap between germline ends came to 6 bases. This CDR3 has 13 residues. CDR3: CASSRQGNQPQHF. DNA for the CDR3: TGTGCCAGCAGCCGACAGGGCAATCAGCCCCAGCATTTT.

V gene TRBV7-8 combines with J gene TRBJ1-2; a weak D match, TRBD1 (5 bases). The CDR3 is 13 amino acids. Germline-derived CDR1 and CDR2 are SGHVS and FQNEAQ. V lost 5 bases to trimming and J lost 7 bases, with 14 bases between them. The CDR3 region has the DNA TGTGCCAGCAGCACGGAAGCTAGGGGTGGCTACACCTTC. Its translation is CASSTEARGGYTF.

Concerning this clone: Because the CDR3's place on the DNA is in doubt, the DNA is left out and the CDR3 is given as listed by TCRdb. The V call is TRBV7-9, the J call TRBJ1-2. CDR1 is SEHNR and CDR2 is FQNEAQ in the germline V gene (reference sequence). The CDR3 spans 15 residues, counting both ends. CDR3 in amino acids: CASSSPSVRVHGYTF.

The rearrangement links TRBV13 to TRBJ1-4; D may be TRBD1 (5 bases). Per the germline V gene, CDR1 is PRHDT and CDR2 is FYEKMQ (reference sequence). Deletions cut 4 bases from V and 7 bases from J, with 16 bases between. The CDR3 sequence is 15 residues long. The CDR3 DNA sequence: TGTGCCAGCAGCTATCGACAGCAGTTAGGTGAAAAACTGTTTTTT. Translated, it gives CASSYRQQLGEKLFF. The full variable domain, completed using reference TRBV13 and TRBJ1-4, is AAGVIQSPRHLIKEKRETATLKCYPIPRHDTVYWYQQGPGQDPQFLISFYEKMQSDKGSIPDRFSAQQFSDYHSELNMSSLELGDSALYFCASSYRQQLGEKLFFGSGTQLSVL.

This rearrangement joins TRBV4-1 to TRBJ2-1, with 7 nucleotides matching TRBD2. The CDR3 extends over 17 amino acids. The trim removed 5 bases at V and 2 bases at J, leaving 12 bases unmatched. CDR1 is MGHRA, CDR2 YSYEKL, per germline. The CDR3 sequence is CASSKTLLAGAYNEQFF. CDR3 nucleotide sequence: TGCGCCAGCAGCAAGACACTACTGGCGGGGGCCTACAATGAGCAGTTCTTC.

The chain is built from TRBV6-5 and TRBJ1-6; D may be TRBD1 (5 bases). Germline-derived CDR1 and CDR2 are MNHEY and SVGAGI. V was pared by 5 bases and J by 5 bases, with 10 bases between. The CDR3 covers 14 residues. The DNA of the CDR3 is TGTGCCAGCAGTGTGGGGGGGAATAATTCACCCCTCCACTTT. Protein: CASSVGGNNSPLHF.

The gene calls are TRBV30 and TRBJ1-2; D gene uncertain. Trimming cost V 7 bases and J 7 bases, with 10 bases left between them. This CDR3 has 10 residues. The germline gives CDR1 GTSNPN, CDR2 SVGIG (reference sequence). DNA for the CDR3: TGTGCCTCACAACAGTTTGGCTACACCTTC. This codes for CASQQFGYTF.

The chain couples TRBV5-1 to TRBJ2-1; unclear D gene. The V end was cut by 0 bases, the J end by 4 bases, with 5 bases between. Germline CDR1 is SGHRS and CDR2 is YFSETQ. The CDR3 covers 13 residues. CDR3 DNA sequence: TGCGCCAGCAGCTTGGGGCAGTACAATGAGCAGTTCTTC. Residues: CASSLGQYNEQFF.

This rearrangement joins TRBV18 to TRBJ2-2, with D perhaps matching TRBD2 (6 bases). The CDR3 spans 13 residues. Germline values: CDR1 KGHSH, CDR2 LQKENI. Trimming removed 5 bases at V and 3 bases at J, with 7 bases between. CDR3 DNA: TGTGCCAGCTCATCTAGCGACACCGGGGAGCTGTTTTTT. Translation gives CASSSSDTGELFF.

The chain joins TRBV4-2 to TRBJ2-3, with 8 positions matching TRBD2. The CDR3 contains 14 residues. V dropped 1 base and J dropped 7; count of bases not matched to a gene: 4. The germline CDR1 and CDR2 sequences are LGHNA and YNFKEQ. The CDR3 spells CASSQGLAIHTQYF. The DNA of the CDR3 is TGTGCCAGCAGCCAAGGACTAGCGATCCATACGCAGTATTTT.

The V gene is TRBV29-1, the J gene TRBJ1-1; TRBD1 aligns across 11 bases. V was clipped by 7 bases and J by 10 bases; unmatched bases: 11. The length of the CDR3 is 13 residues. Germline loops: CDR1 SQVTM, CDR2 ANQGSEA. CDR3 in amino acids: CSGVVGQGAGAFF. The DNA for the CDR3 is TGCAGCGGCGTCGTAGGACAGGGGGCTGGAGCTTTCTTT.